Following are 7 T cell receptor beta chains from one sample sequenced in a study of blood T cell repertoires in COVID-19. The protocol was immunoSEQ multiplex PCR, while the TCRdb copy is restricted to in-frame clones and leaves out a portion. The sample yields 250,000 to 350,000 clones, about 85% seen once. Sequenced material: peripheral blood. The receptors derive from a human donor with COVID-19, enrolled during active disease. The donor label of this sample is uncertain.

Comment on this clone: As the CDR3 is not closed by the conserved phenylalanine or tryptophan, this likely results from a read error. Because the CDR3's place on the DNA is in doubt, the DNA is left out and the CDR3 is given as listed by TCRdb. The chain combines TRBV12-3 or TRBV12-4 with TRBJ1-2; the table's D call, TRBD1, has no DNA check behind it. The CDR3 extends over 13 residues, inclusive of both ends. The CDR3 is CASSPTGGVWRSI.

This clone was counted between two and nine times. The chain employs TRBV19 and TRBJ2-7, with D possibly TRBD2 on 5 matching bases. The CDR3 consists of 13 residues. Trimming removed 6 bases at V and 5 bases at J, with 14 bases between. The germline CDR1 and CDR2 sequences are LNHDA and SQIVND (reference sequence). In DNA, the CDR3 is TGTGCCAGTAGGGTCTCGGGATCGAACGAGCAGTACTTC. It codes for CASRVSGSNEQYF.

V is TRBV30 and J is TRBJ2-1, with D tentatively TRBD2 (6 bases). The germline V gene encodes CDR1 GTSNPN and CDR2 SVGIG (reference sequence). CDR3 length: 18 residues. Between the trimmed V and J ends, which lost 0 bases and 7 bases, there was a span of 25 bases. CDR3 residues: CAWSVLPTPWRGENEQFF. The CDR3 DNA sequence: TGTGCCTGGAGTGTACTTCCGACCCCGTGGAGGGGTGAAAATGAGCAGTTCTTC.

There are a few counts of this clone. Other DNA sequences of this sample code for an identical CDR3. V and J are TRBV30 and TRBJ1-2, with a possible D match to TRBD1 (6 bases). Germline assignment: CDR1 GTSNPN and CDR2 SVGIG (reference sequence). The CDR3 is 12 residues long. Trimming cost V 3 bases and J 7 bases, with 12 bases left between them. For the CDR3, the DNA is TGTGCCTGGAGCGTCGGACAGCTTGGCTACACCTTC. It is translated as CAWSVGQLGYTF.

CDR3 DNA sequence: TGTGCCAGCAGACCGCAGGGTGGGTACTATGGCTACACCTTC. Amino acid sequence: CASRPQGGYYGYTF. The V gene is TRBV27, the J gene TRBJ1-2; D is perhaps TRBD1 (5 bases). Germline V gives CDR1 MNHEY, CDR2 SMNVEV (reference sequence). The CDR3 totals 14 residues. Deletions cut 6 bases from V and 3 bases from J, with 14 bases between.

The chain joins TRBV27 to TRBJ1-1; D uncertain. With 4 bases removed from V and 1 base from J, the gap between germline ends came to 13 bases. CDR1 MNHEY and CDR2 SMNVEV come from the germline V gene (reference sequence). The CDR3 totals 15 residues. The CDR3 here is CASSWAGLGNTEAFF. The CDR3 DNA follows: TGTGCCAGCAGTTGGGCGGGATTGGGGAACACTGAAGCTTTCTTT.

This chain joins TRBV7-9 and TRBJ2-1; TRBD1 aligns across 7 bases. CDR3 length equals 16 residues. Germline lookup yields CDR1 SEHNR and CDR2 FQNEAQ (reference sequence). V trimming: 5 bases; J trimming: 2 bases; junction bases outside the gene matches: 9. CDR3 nucleotides: TGTGCCAGCAGCGCGTCGGGACAGATCCCCTACAATGAGCAGTTCTTC. It translates to CASSASGQIPYNEQFF.